Listed here are 16 T cell receptor beta chains from one sample, sequenced in a study of shared clonotypes between healthy human individuals. Naive CD8 populations comprised CD45RO-negative cells positively selected for CCR7, excluding terminally differentiated effector memory CD45RA+ cells. Sequencing used immunoSEQ multiplex PCR; TCRdb keeps in-frame clones, though not all of them. The sample lists around 1.9 million clones, 85% to 95% occurring once. The sample consisted of naive CD8+ T cells from PBMCs. These TCRs come from a man aged 18 to 30 in good health. Some clones in this sample may be carry-over from other donors' samples.

The chain joins TRBV5-8 to TRBJ2-1, with 13 bases identical to TRBD2. This CDR3 is 15 amino acids long. Germline values: CDR1 SGHTS, CDR2 YDEGEE. Germline trimming cut 4 bases from V and 8 bases from J; bases unmatched to any gene: 6. CDR3 DNA sequence: TGTGCCAGCAGCCTGGGACTAGCGGGGACCCATGAGCAGTTCTTC. Protein: CASSLGLAGTHEQFF.

CDR3 bases: TGCGCCAGCAGCCAAGAGCTCGGGACAGCCCTCTCCTACGAGCAGTACTTC. Translated: CASSQELGTALSYEQYF. The chain couples TRBV4-1 to TRBJ2-7; 7 bases fit TRBD1. The germline V gene encodes CDR1 MGHRA and CDR2 YSYEKL. The ends lost 0 bases at V and 0 bases at J; junction bases unmatched: 8. The CDR3 contains 17 residues.

V gene TRBV13 combines with J gene TRBJ2-1; TRBD1 aligns across 10 bases. Trimming at V came to 5 bases and at J to 6 bases, leaving 4 bases not matched to a gene. CDR3 length: 14 amino acids. Germline CDR1 PRHDT, CDR2 FYEKMQ (reference sequence). CDR3 bases: TGTGCCAGCAGCATCGGGACAGGGGCCAATGAGCAGTTCTTC. This encodes CASSIGTGANEQFF.

The DNA for the CDR3 is TGTGCCAGCAGTTTAAGGGCCCTCGTTAGCAATCAGCCCCAGCATTTT. Amino acid sequence: CASSLRALVSNQPQHF. The chain recombines TRBV28 with TRBJ1-5; D uncertain. This CDR3 comprises 16 residues. V was pared by 2 bases and J by 0 bases, with 11 bases between. Germline-derived CDR1 and CDR2 are MDHEN and SYDVKM.

The CDR3 sequence is CASSVEPRSLNTGELFF. DNA of the CDR3: TGTGCCAGCAGCGTAGAACCGAGGAGCTTAAACACCGGGGAGCTGTTTTTT. The V call is TRBV9, the J call TRBJ2-2; D not resolved. The V end was cut by 0 bases, the J end by 2 bases, with 14 bases between. CDR3 size: 17 residues. CDR1 is SGDLS, CDR2 YYNGEE, per germline.

The genes are TRBV7-6 and TRBJ2-1, with 9 positions matching TRBD2. Germline assignment: CDR1 SGHVS and CDR2 FNYEAQ. Germline trimming cut 1 base from V and 2 bases from J; bases unmatched to any gene: 6. The CDR3 runs to 17 residues. The chain's CDR3 is CASSLGLSGRTYNEQFF. The DNA for the CDR3 is TGTGCCAGCAGCTTAGGGCTTAGCGGGAGAACCTACAATGAGCAGTTCTTC. Full variable domain (missing parts from reference TRBV7-6 and TRBJ2-1): GAGVSQSPRYKVTKRGQDVALRCDPISGHVSLYWYRQALGQGPEFLTYFNYEAQQDKSGLPNDRFSAERPEGSISTLTIQRTEQRDSAMYRCASSLGLSGRTYNEQFFGPGTRLTVL.

The CDR3 coding sequence is TGTGCCAGCAGCCCGAGGGGGTCGGTACTCGCTGCCAAAAACATTCAGTACTTC. This translates into CASSPRGSVLAAKNIQYF. The chain is built from TRBV28 and TRBJ2-4; weak D call: TRBD1 (6 bases). Germline CDR1 reads MDHEN; CDR2 reads SYDVKM. This CDR3 contains 18 residues. The V and J ends lost 6 bases and 1 base respectively, with 22 bases between them.

This clone was seen a few times. This sequence joins TRBV2 and TRBJ2-2; no reliable D call. Germline loops: CDR1 SNHLY, CDR2 FYNNEI. The CDR3 consists of 13 residues. The germline V and J ends were trimmed by 3 bases and 7 bases, with 9 bases remaining between them. The CDR3 bases are TGTGCCAGCAGTGAGGTAGTATACGGGGAGCTGTTTTTT. Encoded protein: CASSEVVYGELFF.

About this clone itself: Relative to the germline gene, one junction end is altered; a read error may explain this. V usage is TRBV2 and J usage is TRBJ1-3; TRBD1 is a possible D gene (5 bases). Per germline, CDR1 SNHLY and CDR2 FYNNEI. The CDR3 has 13 residues. CDR3 in DNA: TGTGCCGGTAGGGGAGGTAGTGGATACACCATATATTTT. It translates to CAGRGGSGYTIYF. Drawing the rest from reference TRBV2 and TRBJ1-3, the complete variable domain is EPEVTQTPSHQVTQMGQEVILRCVPISNHLYFYWYRQILGQKVEFLVSFYNNEISEKSEIFDDQFSVERPDGSNFTLKIRSTKLEDSAMYFCAGRGGSGYTIYFGEGSWLTVV.

This clone was seen a single time. The chain joins TRBV4-3 to TRBJ1-4, with TRBD1 matching 7 bases. CDR1 LGHNA and CDR2 YSLEER come from the germline V gene. Trimming took 5 bases from V and 8 from J; bases not matched to a gene: 20. This CDR3 contains 18 residues. The CDR3 spells CASSALTPLRGRGEKLFF. DNA of the CDR3: TGCGCCAGCAGCGCGCTTACTCCGTTGAGGGGGCGCGGGGAAAAACTGTTTTTT.

The CDR3 loop reads CASSPQQRSSSGGANVLTF. DNA for the CDR3: TGTGCCAGCAGCCCCCAGCAACGCTCTTCGTCGGGGGGGGCCAACGTCCTGACTTTC. The V and J genes are TRBV7-9 and TRBJ2-6, with D possibly matching TRBD2 (5 bases). Trimming pared 5 bases from V and 4 bases from J, leaving 24 bases between. Germline V gives CDR1 SEHNR, CDR2 FQNEAQ (reference sequence). The CDR3 is 19 amino acids. Using reference TRBV7-9 and TRBJ2-6 for the parts outside the CDR3, the full variable domain is DTGVSQNPRHKITKRGQNVTFRCDPISEHNRLYWYRQTLGQGPEFLTYFQNEAQLEKSRLLSDRFSAERPKGSFSTLEIQRTEQGDSAMYLCASSPQQRSSSGGANVLTFGAGSRLTVL.

This rearrangement joins TRBV7-8 to TRBJ2-5, with D maybe TRBD2 (6 bases). The germline V and J ends were trimmed by 7 bases and 5 bases, with 14 bases remaining between them. CDR1 SGHVS and CDR2 FQNEAQ come from the germline V gene. The length of the CDR3 is 13 residues. Written as DNA, the CDR3 is TGTGCCAGCATCGATGGGGGGAAGGAGACCCAGTACTTC. This sequence encodes CASIDGGKETQYF.

The chain links TRBV11-2 to TRBJ2-1, with D perhaps being TRBD1 or TRBD2 (5 bases each). This CDR3 region has 13 residues. Looked up from germline, CDR1 is SGHAT and CDR2 is FQNNGV. V lost 8 bases and J 4 bases, leaving 12 bases between the germline ends. Written as DNA, the CDR3 is TGTGCCAGCGACAGCGGAGCGTACAATGAGCAGTTCTTC. This encodes CASDSGAYNEQFF.

This chain links TRBV28 with TRBJ1-1; D is unresolved. CDR3 length equals 14 residues. The V end was cut by 3 bases, the J end by 0 bases, with 8 bases between. Germline CDR1 reads MDHEN; CDR2 reads SYDVKM. The CDR3 spells CASSLISVNTEAFF. The DNA for the CDR3 is TGTGCCAGCAGTTTGATCTCGGTGAACACTGAAGCTTTCTTT.

As DNA, the CDR3 is TGTGCCATCAGTGAGCCACGGGGGTTGATGAACACTGAAGCTTTCTTT. Amino acid sequence: CAISEPRGLMNTEAFF. V is TRBV10-3 and J is TRBJ1-1; D is possibly TRBD1 (5 bases). The V gene's germline CDR1 is ENHRY and CDR2 SYGVKD. The CDR3 is made up of 16 amino acids. V gave up 2 bases and J gave up 0 bases, with 13 bases separating them.

V gene TRBV27 combines with J gene TRBJ1-1, with TRBD1 as a possible D gene (6 bases). Germline assignment: CDR1 MNHEY and CDR2 SMNVEV (reference sequence). This CDR3 comprises 15 residues. Trimming stripped 4 bases from V and 6 bases from J, with 18 bases between. CDR3 nucleotides: TGTGCCAGCAGTTCCGGAGGGGAACCAGGGGCTGAAGCTTTCTTT. The encoded protein is CASSSGGEPGAEAFF.